These 21 T cell receptor beta chains originate from one sample sequenced in a study of T cell repertoires in cytomegalovirus infection. These receptors' antigens are unknown. MiXCR was run by TCRdb on the reads, yielding one entry per CDR3 protein. The repertoire includes hundreds of thousands of distinct CDR3 sequences, around a third of them detected once, and around a sixth sits in the top ten. Source: cultured PBMCs, taken from culture after CMV antigen stimulation. The receptors originated from a human donor in good health (CMV status not recorded). Some clones in this sample may be carry-over from other donors' samples.

This clonotype was picked up many times. The rearrangement uses TRBV7-2 and TRBJ1-2, with 7 bases fitting TRBD1. Germline assignment: CDR1 SGHTA and CDR2 FQGNSA. After removal of 2 bases from V and 4 bases from J, the junction contained 4 bases not matched to a gene. This CDR3 comprises 14 residues. The CDR3 DNA is TGTGCCAGCAGCTTAAGACAGGGATCCTATGGCTACACCTTC. It encodes CASSLRQGSYGYTF.

J is TRBJ2-7 and V is TRBV6-1, with a tentative D call TRBD2 (5 bases). The CDR3 consists of 14 residues. V lost 8 bases and J 2 bases, leaving 16 bases between the germline ends. The germline gives CDR1 MNHNS, CDR2 SASEGT. The CDR3 spells CASRSRAVTYEQYF. CDR3 nucleotides: TGTGCCAGCCGGTCGAGGGCGGTCACCTACGAGCAGTACTTC.

This clonotype showed up just a few times. CDR3 nucleotides: TGCGCCAGCAGAAGTGTCGGTGTTGCAACTAATGAAAAACTGTTTTTT. This gives the protein CASRSVGVATNEKLFF. This rearrangement joins TRBV10-2 to TRBJ1-4; D gene uncertain. V was pared by 6 bases and J by 0 bases, with 14 bases between. CDR3 length equals 16 residues. Germline CDR1 reads WSHSY; CDR2 reads SAAADI.

The chain employs TRBV20-1 and TRBJ2-2; 8 bases fit TRBD2. The CDR3 has 15 amino acids. CDR1 and CDR2 from the germline V gene are DFQATT and SNEGSKA (reference sequence). Trimming at V came to 6 bases and at J to 7 bases, leaving 13 bases not matched to a gene. CDR3 amino acids: CSAAGGGRADGELFF. In DNA, the CDR3 is TGCAGTGCCGCCGGGGGGGGCCGGGCCGACGGGGAGCTGTTTTTT.

This clonotype was recorded many times. The chain uses TRBV7-8 and TRBJ1-4; a possible D gene is TRBD1 (5 bases). Trimming shortened V by 5 bases and J by 8 bases, and 18 bases separated the two germline ends. Germline loops: CDR1 SGHVS, CDR2 FQNEAQ. The CDR3 has 15 residues. The CDR3 loop reads CASSPLRDGGEKLFF. DNA for the CDR3: TGTGCCAGCAGCCCTCTCCGGGACGGTGGAGAAAAACTGTTTTTT.

The J gene is TRBJ1-1, the V gene TRBV4-1; 7 bases map to TRBD1. Germline lookup yields CDR1 MGHRA and CDR2 YSYEKL. Losses at the gene ends were 3 bases for V and 0 bases for J; bases not matched to a gene: 4. The length of the CDR3 is 15 residues. CDR3 sequence (DNA): TGCGCCAGCAGCCACCAGGGGGGTGTGAACACTGAAGCTTTCTTT. Translated, it gives CASSHQGGVNTEAFF.

The chain has TRBV11-2 and TRBJ1-1; D is possibly TRBD1 (5 bases). The CDR3 has 13 residues. Germline lookup yields CDR1 SGHAT and CDR2 FQNNGV. Trimming shortened V by 0 bases and J by 10 bases, and 12 bases separated the two germline ends. The CDR3: CASSLDRDGRAFF. CDR3 bases: TGTGCCAGCAGCTTAGACAGGGATGGGCGAGCTTTCTTT.

V is TRBV10-3 and J is TRBJ2-7; no clear D. The V and J ends lost 4 bases and 1 base respectively, with 5 bases between them. This CDR3 has 12 amino acids. Per the germline V gene, CDR1 is ENHRY and CDR2 is SYGVKD. The CDR3 region has the DNA TGTGCCATCAGTGGAGATTCCTACGAGCAGTACTTC. Protein sequence: CAISGDSYEQYF.

J is TRBJ2-1 and V is TRBV11-2, with D unresolved. Germline V lookup: CDR1 SGHAT, CDR2 FQNNGV. The V gene lost 0 bases and the J gene lost 4 bases, with 10 bases spanning the gap. CDR3 length equals 15 residues. CDR3 amino acids: CASSLDKGLYNEQFF. The CDR3 nucleotides read TGTGCCAGCAGCTTAGATAAAGGGCTGTACAATGAGCAGTTCTTC.

The J gene is TRBJ1-1, the V gene TRBV7-2; D perhaps matches TRBD1 (5 bases). Between the trimmed V and J ends, which lost 0 bases and 4 bases, there was a span of 15 bases. Germline V gives CDR1 SGHTA, CDR2 FQGNSA. There are 16 residues in the CDR3. CDR3: CASSLASALGGTEAFF. The DNA of the CDR3 is TGTGCCAGCAGCTTAGCCTCGGCACTCGGGGGCACTGAAGCTTTCTTT.

This clonotype has a count of ten or more. The rearrangement uses TRBV7-8 and TRBJ1-4; D unresolved. The germline gives CDR1 SGHVS, CDR2 FQNEAQ. Trimming took off 2 bases at V and 1 base at J, with 11 bases between the two ends. CDR3 length: 16 residues. CDR3 protein: CASSLLGFGTNEKLFF. Written as DNA, the CDR3 is TGTGCCAGCAGCTTACTGGGTTTTGGAACTAATGAAAAACTGTTTTTT.

The chain couples TRBV20-1 to TRBJ2-1; 12 bases are shared with TRBD2. Trimming at V came to 0 bases and at J to 2 bases, leaving 11 bases not matched to a gene. The CDR3 sequence is 19 residues long. Germline V gene sequence: CDR1 DFQATT, CDR2 SNEGSKA (reference sequence). The DNA for the CDR3 is TGCAGTGCTAGAGATCGGCTAGCGGGAGGGCCTAGGACCTACAATGAGCAGTTCTTC. This sequence encodes CSARDRLAGGPRTYNEQFF.

The CDR3 coding sequence is TGTGCCAGTAGTATAGGCGGGGGGCCCAATCAGCCCCAGCATTTT. Translation: CASSIGGGPNQPQHF. The genes are TRBV19 and TRBJ1-5, with a weak D call TRBD1 (6 bases). The CDR3 consists of 15 residues. Trimming cost V 1 base and J 3 bases, with 10 bases left between them. Germline CDR1 is LNHDA and CDR2 is SQIVND (reference sequence).

This clonotype has a handful of counts. This chain uses TRBV7-2 with TRBJ1-6; 9 nucleotides line up with TRBD1. Germline loops: CDR1 SGHTA, CDR2 FQGNSA. The V segment lost 1 base and the J segment 4 bases; nucleotides outside the gene matches: 2. This CDR3 contains 16 residues. CDR3 in DNA: TGTGCCAGCAGCTTAGTGGGGACAGGGTATAATTCACCCCTCCACTTT. Translating gives CASSLVGTGYNSPLHF.

There are a few counts of this clonotype. V usage is TRBV5-1 and J usage is TRBJ1-1; D is possibly TRBD1 (5 bases). CDR1 and CDR2 (germline): SGHRS, YFSETQ. V lost 2 bases, J lost 5 bases, and 13 bases lay in between. The CDR3 sequence is 14 residues long. The CDR3 loop is CASSLSSGETEAFF. CDR3 coding DNA: TGCGCCAGCAGCTTAAGCTCGGGGGAAACTGAAGCTTTCTTT. Variable domain in full (rest from reference TRBV5-1 and TRBJ1-1): KAGVTQTPRYLIKTRGQQVTLSCSPISGHRSVSWYQQTPGQGLQFLFEYFSETQRNKGNFPGRFSGRQFSNSRSEMNVSTLELGDSALYLCASSLSSGETEAFFGQGTRLTVV.

This rearrangement joins TRBV7-2 to TRBJ2-7; D is ambiguous. Germline V gene data show CDR1 as SGHTA and CDR2 as FQGNSA. V lost 2 bases and J 3 bases, leaving 11 bases between the germline ends. The CDR3 spans 14 residues. The CDR3 DNA follows: TGTGCCAGCAGCTTACCCGGCAGAGTCTACGAGCAGTACTTC. It encodes CASSLPGRVYEQYF.

This clonotype was seen a handful of times. The chain joins TRBV12-3 or TRBV12-4 to TRBJ1-4; possible D gene TRBD1, 5 bases. The CDR3 totals 13 residues. V was clipped by 6 bases and J by 5 bases, with 10 bases between them. CDR3 bases: TGTGCCAGCAGGACAGAAGTAAATGAAAAACTGTTTTTT. Amino acid sequence: CASRTEVNEKLFF.

The rearrangement uses TRBV6-2 or TRBV6-3 and TRBJ2-5, with a possible D match to TRBD1 (5 bases). The CDR3 totals 13 residues. Germline V CDR1 and CDR2: MNHEY, SVGEGT. Between the trimmed V and J ends, which lost 3 bases and 2 bases, there was a span of 7 bases. CDR3: CASSYYRQETQYF. For the CDR3, the DNA is TGTGCCAGCAGTTATTACAGGCAAGAGACCCAGTACTTC.

The chain has TRBV7-2 and TRBJ2-7; TRBD1 or TRBD2 may be the D gene (5 bases each). Germline V CDR1 and CDR2: SGHTA, FQGNSA. V gave up 9 bases and J gave up 3 bases, with 18 bases separating them. The CDR3 sequence is 14 residues long. CDR3 protein: CASLRDPGGYEQYF. In nucleotides, the CDR3 is TGTGCCAGTTTGAGGGACCCTGGAGGCTACGAGCAGTACTTC.

The rearrangement joins TRBV12-3 or TRBV12-4 to TRBJ2-2, with 8 nucleotides matching TRBD2. This CDR3 has 14 amino acids. The V gene end was trimmed by 5 bases and the J gene end by 6 bases; junction bases not matched to a gene: 5. The CDR3 reads CASSHGGGAGELFF. The DNA for the CDR3 is TGTGCCAGCAGTCACGGGGGGGGGGCCGGGGAGCTGTTTTTT.

This clonotype was detected a few times. V and J are TRBV19 and TRBJ2-1; TRBD2 aligns across 7 bases. Germline CDR1 LNHDA, CDR2 SQIVND (reference sequence). After removal of 4 bases from V and 3 bases from J, the junction contained 9 bases not matched to a gene. This CDR3 has 16 amino acids. The CDR3 coding sequence is TGTGCCAGTAGTACCACGCGGACTAGAGGCTACAATGAGCAGTTCTTC. It encodes CASSTTRTRGYNEQFF.